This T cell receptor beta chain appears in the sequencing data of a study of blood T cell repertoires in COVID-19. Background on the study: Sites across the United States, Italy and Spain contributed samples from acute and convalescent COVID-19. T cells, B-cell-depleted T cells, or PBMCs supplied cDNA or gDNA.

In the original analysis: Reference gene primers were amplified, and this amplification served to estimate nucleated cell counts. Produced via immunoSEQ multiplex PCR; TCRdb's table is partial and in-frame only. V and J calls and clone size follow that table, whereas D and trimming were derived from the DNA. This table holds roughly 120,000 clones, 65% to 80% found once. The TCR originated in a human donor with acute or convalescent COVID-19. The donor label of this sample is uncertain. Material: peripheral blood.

In DNA form, the CDR3 reads TGTGCCAGCTCACGGCCAGACAGGAGCGGTGGCTACACCTTC. As protein: CASSRPDRSGGYTF. The chain combines TRBV18 with TRBJ1-2; possibly TRBD1 for D (6 bases). V was trimmed by 4 bases and J by 7 bases, leaving 16 bases between them. Per germline, CDR1 KGHSH and CDR2 LQKENI. There are 14 residues in the CDR3.